The source of this TCR beta chain is a study of T cell responses to AZD1222 COVID-19 vaccine. Only in-frame clones appear in the TCRdb table, and some are missing; sequencing was by immunoSEQ multiplex PCR. This table holds approximately 67,000 clones, roughly 88% found once. The CDR3 has 13 amino acids. Looked up from germline, CDR1 is DFQATT and CDR2 is SNEGSKA (reference sequence). Trimming removed 3 bases from V and 5 bases from J; junction bases left unmatched: 2. The sequence was obtained from an adult in good health. The chain uses TRBV20-1 and TRBJ2-1, with 9 bases matching TRBD1. The sequencing here drew on peripheral blood, taken on day 0 of AZD1222 vaccination. The CDR3 spells CSASGDRDNEQFF. CDR3 nucleotide sequence: TGCAGTGCTAGTGGGGACAGGGACAATGAGCAGTTCTTC.